This TCR beta chain came from a study of spatial heterogeneity in lung cancer. About the research overall: Beta-chain sequences were consistently detected more often than alpha-chain sequences. Combinations of a unique TCR and a UMI were tallied in raw reads, and on average each appeared more than ten times.

Time point here: sample taken at primary tumor resection. Sequencing was performed on whole RNA extracted from tumor and nontumor lung tissue, or from frozen PBMC, and the material was left unsorted. This clonotype was seen a few times. Mismatch with germline at one junction end may stem from a read error. The study tagged each TCR cDNA molecule with a unique molecular identifier. TCRdb analysed the 5' RACE reads with MiXCR anew, one entry per CDR3 protein. This table has approximately 40,000 distinct CDR3 sequences, roughly 13% appearing once. Here the sequenced sample was PBMCs, taken at surgery. This TCR was sampled from a male donor with early-stage non-small cell lung cancer.

The CDR3 reads CASSPTGLQETQYF. In DNA, the CDR3 is TGTGCTAGCAGCCCCACAGGCCTCCAAGAGACCCAGTACTTC. The chain carries TRBV7-7 and TRBJ2-5; a weak D match, TRBD1 (5 bases). Germline V gene data show CDR1 as SSHAT and CDR2 as FNYEAQ (reference sequence). The CDR3 runs to 14 residues. The entire variable domain, with the rest obtained from reference TRBV7-7 and TRBJ2-5, is as follows: GAGVSQSPRYKVTKRGQDVTLRCDPISSHATLYWYQQALGQGPEFLTYFNYEAQPDKSGLPSDRFSAERPEGSISTLTIQRTEQRDSAMYRCASSPTGLQETQYFGPGTRLLVL.